One TCR beta chain is described in this entry. In the source study's methods: From reference gene primer amplification, estimates of nucleated cell counts were derived. Produced via immunoSEQ multiplex PCR; TCRdb's table is partial and in-frame only. The V and J calls and clone size come from that table; D and trimming were worked out from the DNA. Found here are about 120,000 clones, 75% to 90% of them singletons; the top ten hold 25% to 35%. V was pared by 6 bases and J by 6 bases, with 13 bases between. This CDR3 spans 14 amino acids. Germline CDR1 SGHNT, CDR2 YYREEE (reference sequence). The source of the sample is a study of blood T cell repertoires in COVID-19. Study overall: Sources were T cells, B-cell-depleted T cells, or PBMCs; the material itself was cDNA or gDNA.

The chain uses TRBV5-4 and TRBJ1-6; maybe TRBD1 (5 bases). The material sequenced was peripheral blood. The clonotype comes from a woman between 65 and 79 years old with acute or convalescent COVID-19. The CDR3 here is CASNIRDLNSPLHF. In DNA, the CDR3 is TGTGCCAGCAACATCAGGGATCTTAATTCACCCCTCCACTTT.